The rows below give T cell receptor beta chains drawn from one sample of a study of control samples from healthy donors and cancer patients. TCRdb's copy holds only in-frame clones and misses some; the assay was immunoSEQ multiplex PCR. The sample contains more than 100,000 clones, roughly nine tenths of which appear only once. Sequencing was carried out using blood. The origin of the receptors is a woman between 18 and 29 years old in good health. Each CDR3 is given with its conserved first and last residue. Each record gives: J gene, D gene, clone size, V gene, CDR3 DNA, CDR3 protein. D genes are given only for firm matches. Clone size is stated in some rows and not others, as once, few, many or a class when expanded.

TRBJ2-1 | TRBD1 | medium-sized | TRBV7-8 | TGTGCCAGCAGCCGACAGGGAAGCTCCTACAATGAGCAGTTCTTC | CASSRQGSSYNEQFF
TRBJ1-1 | - | - | TRBV5-4 | TGTGCCAGCAGCTTATACAATCAGGCTCACGCTGAAGCTTTCTTT | CASSLYNQAHAEAFF
TRBJ1-1 | TRBD1 | - | TRBV6-4 | TGTGCCAGCAGACTACAGGGGGACGGGTACACTGAAGCTTTCTTT | CASRLQGDGYTEAFF
TRBJ1-1 | - | - | TRBV25-1 | TGTGCCAGCAGTGAAGGGGGCGCGGCGAACACTGAAGCTTTCTTT | CASSEGGAANTEAFF
TRBJ1-1 | - | few | TRBV7-2 | TGTGCCAGCAGCTTAGCCCTGACAGGGAACACTGAAGCTTTCTTT | CASSLALTGNTEAFF
TRBJ2-7 | TRBD1 | - | TRBV18 | TGTGCCAGCTCACCGACAGGGCCCTACGAGCAGTACTTC | CASSPTGPYEQYF
TRBJ2-4 | - | medium-sized | TRBV4-3 | TGCGCCAGCAGCCATAGGGGCGGTCAGGCCAAAAACATTCAGTACTTC | CASSHRGGQAKNIQYF
TRBJ2-7 | - | - | TRBV29-1 | TGCAGCGTTGTTAGGGGGGCTTCCTACGAGCAGTACTTC | CSVVRGASYEQYF
TRBJ2-1 | TRBD2 | - | TRBV28 | TGTGCCAGCAGTTTAATAGCGGGAGGTAAAGAGCAGTTCTTC | CASSLIAGGKEQFF
TRBJ2-7 | - | - | TRBV6-2/TRBV6-3 | TGTGCCAGCAGTCCCACGGGCGGGACTCTCACCTACGAGCAGTACTTC | CASSPTGGTLTYEQYF
TRBJ1-5 | - | - | TRBV20-1 | TGCAGTGCGGGAAATCAGCCCCAGCATTTT | CSAGNQPQHF